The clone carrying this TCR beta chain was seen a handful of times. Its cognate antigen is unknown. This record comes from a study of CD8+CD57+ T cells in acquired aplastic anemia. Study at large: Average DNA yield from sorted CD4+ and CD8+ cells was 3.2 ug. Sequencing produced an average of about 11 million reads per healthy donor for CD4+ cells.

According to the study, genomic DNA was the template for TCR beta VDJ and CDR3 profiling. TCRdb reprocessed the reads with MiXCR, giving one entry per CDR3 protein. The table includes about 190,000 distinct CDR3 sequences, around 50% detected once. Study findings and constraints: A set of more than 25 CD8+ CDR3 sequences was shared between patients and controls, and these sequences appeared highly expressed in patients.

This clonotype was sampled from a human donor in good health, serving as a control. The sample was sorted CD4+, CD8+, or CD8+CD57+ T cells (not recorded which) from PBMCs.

CDR3 sequence (DNA): TGTGCCAGTTATTTAACAGGGACTAACTATGGCTACACCTTC. Protein product: CASYLTGTNYGYTF. This rearrangement joins TRBV28 to TRBJ1-2, with a possible D match to TRBD1 (6 bases). This CDR3 is built from 14 residues. CDR1 is MDHEN, CDR2 SYDVKM, per germline. Trimming shortened V by 9 bases and J by 0 bases, and 14 bases separated the two germline ends.